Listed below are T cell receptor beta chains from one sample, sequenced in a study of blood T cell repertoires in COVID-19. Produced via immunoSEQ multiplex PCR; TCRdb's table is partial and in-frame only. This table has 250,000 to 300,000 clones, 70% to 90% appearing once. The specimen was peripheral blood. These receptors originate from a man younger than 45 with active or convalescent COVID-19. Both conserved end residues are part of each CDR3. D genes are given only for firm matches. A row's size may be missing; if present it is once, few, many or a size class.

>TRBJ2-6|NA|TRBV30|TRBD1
CACYQGAPLAGANVLTF
TGTGCCTGTTATCAGGGGGCCCCATTGGCTGGGGCCAACGTCCTGACTTTC
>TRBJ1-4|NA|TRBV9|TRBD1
CASSQGGTGFEKLFF
TGTGCCAGCAGCCAAGGGGGGACAGGGTTTGAAAAACTGTTTTTT
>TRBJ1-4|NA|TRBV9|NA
CASSSGEKLFF
TGTGCCAGCAGCTCGGGTGAAAAACTGTTTTTT
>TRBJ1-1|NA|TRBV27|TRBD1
CASKQGTFSNTEAFF
TGTGCCAGCAAACAGGGGACATTTTCGAACACTGAAGCTTTCTTT
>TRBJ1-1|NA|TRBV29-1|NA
CSVAAGTEAFF
TGCAGCGTCGCGGCGGGCACTGAAGCTTTCTTT
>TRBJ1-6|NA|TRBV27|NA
CASSSYNSPLHF
TGTGCCAGCAGTTCGTATAATTCACCCCTCCACTTT
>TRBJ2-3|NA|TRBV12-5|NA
CASGLATVGGTQYF
TGTGCTAGTGGTTTGGCAACTGTGGGGGGTACGCAGTATTTT
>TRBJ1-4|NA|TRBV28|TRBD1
CASSTMTGVVTNEKLFF
TGTGCCAGCAGTACGATGACAGGGGTAGTAACTAATGAAAAACTGTTTTTT
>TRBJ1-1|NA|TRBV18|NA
CASSPQGALNTEAFF
TGTGCCAGCTCACCACAGGGAGCCTTGAACACTGAAGCTTTCTTT
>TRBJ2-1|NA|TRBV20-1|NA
CSASRTAYNEQFF
TGCAGTGCTAGTAGGACTGCGTACAATGAGCAGTTCTTC
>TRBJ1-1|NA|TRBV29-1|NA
CSVETPGTEAFF
TGCAGCGTTGAGACCCCGGGAACTGAAGCTTTCTTT
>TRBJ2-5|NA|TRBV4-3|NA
CASSHLTGGKETQYF
TGCGCCAGCAGCCACCTGACGGGTGGAAAGGAGACCCAGTACTTC
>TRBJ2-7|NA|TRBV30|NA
CAWTLLRELVNEQYF
TGTGCCTGGACCCTACTCCGGGAACTAGTCAACGAGCAGTACTTC
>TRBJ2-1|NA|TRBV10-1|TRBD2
CASSEIWTSSYNEQFF
TGCGCCAGCAGTGAGATTTGGACTAGCTCCTACAATGAGCAGTTCTTC
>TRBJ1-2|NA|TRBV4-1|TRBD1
CASSHIYRDRGAGYGYTF
TGCGCCAGCAGCCATATATACCGGGACAGGGGCGCCGGCTATGGCTACACCTTC
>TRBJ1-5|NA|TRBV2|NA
CASSEAAESGPQHF
TGTGCCAGCAGTGAAGCGGCAGAATCGGGGCCCCAGCATTTT
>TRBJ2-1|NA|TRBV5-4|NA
CASSLGGNEQFF
TGTGCCAGCAGCTTGGGAGGTAATGAGCAGTTCTTC
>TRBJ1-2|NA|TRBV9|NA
CASSATLSSYGYTF
TGTGCCAGCAGCGCCACATTAAGTTCCTATGGCTACACCTTC
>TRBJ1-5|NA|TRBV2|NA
CASSFAGGTQPQHF
TGTGCCAGCAGTTTCGCGGGCGGCACTCAGCCCCAGCATTTT
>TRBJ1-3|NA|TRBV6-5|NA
CASTAPTDSGNTIYF
TGTGCCAGCACCGCACCGACTGACTCTGGAAACACCATATATTTT
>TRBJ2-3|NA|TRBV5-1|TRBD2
CASSLGLAGEADTQYF
TGCGCCAGCAGCTTAGGTCTAGCGGGGGAGGCAGATACGCAGTATTTT
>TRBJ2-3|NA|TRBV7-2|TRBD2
CASSAIAGGLATDTQYF
TGTGCCAGCAGCGCCATAGCGGGGGGCCTTGCCACAGATACGCAGTATTTT
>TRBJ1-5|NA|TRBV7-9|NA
CASSEHSNQPQHF
TGTGCCAGCAGCGAACATAGCAATCAGCCCCAGCATTTT
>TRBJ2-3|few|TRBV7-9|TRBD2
CASSYPGLADRDTQYF
TGTGCCAGCAGCTACCCGGGACTAGCGGATAGAGATACGCAGTATTTT
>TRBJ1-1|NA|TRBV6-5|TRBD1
CASRAGGGTEAFF
TGTGCCAGCAGGGCAGGGGGCGGCACTGAAGCTTTCTTT
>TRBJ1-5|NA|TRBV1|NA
CTSRNRDRIHYSNQPQHF
TGCACCAGCAGGAACCGGGACAGAATCCATTATAGCAATCAGCCCCAGCATTTT
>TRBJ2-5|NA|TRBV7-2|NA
CASSPGPYDPSAGETQYF
TGTGCCAGCAGCCCTGGACCGTACGATCCTAGCGCAGGGGAGACCCAGTACTTC
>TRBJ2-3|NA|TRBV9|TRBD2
CASSVGAGGQDTQYF
TGTGCCAGCAGCGTAGGGGCGGGGGGGCAAGATACGCAGTATTTT
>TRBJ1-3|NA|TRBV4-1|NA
CASSRTAPGNTIYF
TGCGCCAGCAGCCGGACAGCGCCCGGAAACACCATATATTTT
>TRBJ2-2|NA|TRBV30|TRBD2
CAWSVLSSGNTGELFF
TGTGCCTGGAGTGTACTATCTAGCGGGAACACCGGGGAGCTGTTTTTT
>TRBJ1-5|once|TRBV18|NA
CASSPDRQAVNQPQHF
TGTGCCAGCTCACCCGATCGACAGGCAGTCAATCAGCCCCAGCATTTT
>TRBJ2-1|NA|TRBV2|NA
CASSLYSDRSEFF
TGTGCCAGCAGTCTGTATAGCGATCGGTCGGAGTTCTTC
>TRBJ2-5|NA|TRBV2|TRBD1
CASSEGWTGGDTQYF
TGTGCCAGCAGTGAAGGGTGGACAGGGGGGGATACCCAGTACTTC
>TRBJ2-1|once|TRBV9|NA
CASSVGQNSYNEQFF
TGTGCCAGCAGCGTAGGACAGAACTCCTACAATGAGCAGTTCTTC
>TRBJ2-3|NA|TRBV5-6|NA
CASSFGDTQYF
TGTGCCAGCAGCTTCGGGGATACGCAGTATTTT
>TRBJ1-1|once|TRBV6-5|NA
CASSYAGGAEAFF
TGTGCCAGCAGTTACGCTGGGGGCGCTGAAGCTTTCTTT
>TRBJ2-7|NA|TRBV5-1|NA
CASSYDSSYEQYF
TGCGCCAGCAGTTACGACAGCTCCTACGAGCAGTACTTC